These T cell receptor beta chains were read from a single sample in a study of OX40 agonist ivuxolimab in advanced cancers. Profiling relied on immunoSEQ multiplex PCR, and the TCRdb table lists in-frame clones only, not all of them. This table has about 54,000 clones, around 89% appearing once. This sample comprised CD4+ or CD8+ T cells sorted from blood, obtained in a trial of the OX40 agonist ivuxolimab. Receptors were obtained from an adult with an advanced solid tumor such as melanoma, head and neck, liver or kidney cancer. Both conserved end residues are trimmed from each CDR3.

J gene | CDR3 length | V gene | CDR3 protein
TRBJ2-6 | 13 | TRBV10-2 | ASRDRYSGANVLT
TRBJ2-7 | 12 | TRBV30 | ACSTGGPPYEQY
TRBJ1-6 | 13 | TRBV5-1 | ASSLDGASNSPLH
TRBJ1-2 | 12 | TRBV6-5 | ASRPGTDWYGYT
TRBJ2-3 | 13 | TRBV6-5 | ASNLRGGSADTQY
NA | 12 | TRBV6-1 | ASSARQGSYEQY
TRBJ2-7 | 12 | TRBV28 | ASSSPALRDEQY
TRBJ1-2 | 12 | TRBV28 | ASSRTLGSYGYT
TRBJ2-7 | 12 | TRBV21-1 | ASSPRRNLYEQY
TRBJ2-5 | 12 | TRBV7-9 | ASSLTSGQETQY
TRBJ2-7 | 11 | TRBV29-1 | SVEGETPYEQY
TRBJ1-5 | 13 | TRBV28 | ASTTGGGGNQPQH
TRBJ1-1 | 15 | TRBV12-5 | ASGLVIWGGGNTEAF
TRBJ1-4 | 12 | TRBV5-6 | ASSLMDPGEKLF
TRBJ2-2 | 12 | TRBV7-3 | ASSPAASTGELF
TRBJ2-7 | 11 | TRBV6-4 | ASSDQEGYEQY
TRBJ1-5 | 12 | TRBV5-1 | ASSPRGGRQPQH
TRBJ1-1 | 13 | TRBV11-2 | ASSLGRGLNTEAF